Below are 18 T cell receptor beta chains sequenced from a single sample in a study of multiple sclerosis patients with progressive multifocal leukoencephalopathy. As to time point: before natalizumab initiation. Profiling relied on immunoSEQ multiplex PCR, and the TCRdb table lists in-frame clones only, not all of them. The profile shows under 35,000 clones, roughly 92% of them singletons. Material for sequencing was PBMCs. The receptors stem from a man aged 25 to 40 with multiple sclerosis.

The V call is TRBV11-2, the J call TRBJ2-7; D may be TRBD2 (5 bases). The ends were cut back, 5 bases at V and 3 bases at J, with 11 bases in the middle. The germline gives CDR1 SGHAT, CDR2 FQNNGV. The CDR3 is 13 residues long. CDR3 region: CASSLSGLYEQYV. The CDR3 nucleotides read TGTGCCAGCAGCCTGAGCGGACTCTACGAGCAGTACGTC.

As DNA, the CDR3 is TGTGCTAGTGGTTTGGCCCTTAGCGGGAGGGCCCCACAAGAGACCCAGTACTTC. This gives the protein CASGLALSGRAPQETQYF. This chain connects TRBV12-5 to TRBJ2-5; 11 bases map to TRBD2. CDR3 length: 18 amino acids. Germline trimming cut 1 base from V and 2 bases from J; bases unmatched to any gene: 9. The germline V gene has CDR1 LGHNT and CDR2 FRNRAP.

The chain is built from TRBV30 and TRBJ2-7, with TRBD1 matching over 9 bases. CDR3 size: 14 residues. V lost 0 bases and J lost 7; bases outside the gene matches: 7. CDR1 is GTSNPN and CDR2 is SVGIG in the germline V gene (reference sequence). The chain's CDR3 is CAWSVGTGSGEQYF. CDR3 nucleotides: TGTGCCTGGAGTGTTGGGACAGGGTCAGGGGAGCAGTACTTC.

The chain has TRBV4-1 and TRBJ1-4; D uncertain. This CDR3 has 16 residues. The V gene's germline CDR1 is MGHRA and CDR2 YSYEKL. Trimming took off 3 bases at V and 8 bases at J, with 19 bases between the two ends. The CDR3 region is CASSQYLGIRGEKLFF. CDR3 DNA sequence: TGCGCCAGCAGCCAGTACCTCGGGATTCGGGGAGAAAAACTGTTTTTT.

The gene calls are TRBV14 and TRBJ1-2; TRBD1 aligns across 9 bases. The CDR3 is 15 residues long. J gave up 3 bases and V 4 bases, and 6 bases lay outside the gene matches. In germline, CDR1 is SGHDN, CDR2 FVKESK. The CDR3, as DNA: TGTGCCAGCAGCCTAACAGGGGGCAGTGACTATGGCTACACCTTC. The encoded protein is CASSLTGGSDYGYTF.

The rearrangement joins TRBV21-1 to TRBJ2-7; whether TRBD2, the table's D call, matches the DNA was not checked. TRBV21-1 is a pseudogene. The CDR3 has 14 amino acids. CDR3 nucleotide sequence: TGTGCCAGCAGAGACGAGGGCCGCCCTTGGGAGCAGTACGTC. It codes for CASRDEGRPWEQYV.

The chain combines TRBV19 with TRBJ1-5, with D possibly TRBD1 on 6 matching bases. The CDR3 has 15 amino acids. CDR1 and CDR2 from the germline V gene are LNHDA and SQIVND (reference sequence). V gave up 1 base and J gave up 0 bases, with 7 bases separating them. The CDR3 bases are TGTGCCAGTAGTATAGGACAGGTTAGCAATCAGCCCCAGCATTTT. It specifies CASSIGQVSNQPQHF.

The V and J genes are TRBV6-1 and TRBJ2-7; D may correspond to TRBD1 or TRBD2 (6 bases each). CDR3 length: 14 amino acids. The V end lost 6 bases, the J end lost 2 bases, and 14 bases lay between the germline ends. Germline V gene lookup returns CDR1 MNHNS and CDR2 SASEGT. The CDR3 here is CASRRGAGPYEQYV. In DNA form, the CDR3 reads TGTGCCAGCAGAAGGGGGGCAGGCCCCTACGAGCAGTACGTC.

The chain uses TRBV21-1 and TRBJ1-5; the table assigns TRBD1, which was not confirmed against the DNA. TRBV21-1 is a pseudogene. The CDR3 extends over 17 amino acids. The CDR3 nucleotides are TGTGCCAGCAGCAAAGCGCTTTATTTTTCAGACAATCAGCCCCAGCATTTT. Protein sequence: CASSKALYFSDNQPQHF.

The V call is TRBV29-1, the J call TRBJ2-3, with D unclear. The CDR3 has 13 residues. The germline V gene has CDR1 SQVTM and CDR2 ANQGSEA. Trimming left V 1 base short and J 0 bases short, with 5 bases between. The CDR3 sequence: CSVEVQSTDTQYF. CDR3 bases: TGCAGCGTTGAAGTTCAAAGCACAGATACGCAGTATTTT.

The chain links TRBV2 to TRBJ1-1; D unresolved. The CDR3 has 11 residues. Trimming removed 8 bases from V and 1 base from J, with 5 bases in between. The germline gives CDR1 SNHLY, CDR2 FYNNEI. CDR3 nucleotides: TGTGCCAGCGAGAAGAACACTGAAGCTTTCTTT. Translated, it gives CASEKNTEAFF.

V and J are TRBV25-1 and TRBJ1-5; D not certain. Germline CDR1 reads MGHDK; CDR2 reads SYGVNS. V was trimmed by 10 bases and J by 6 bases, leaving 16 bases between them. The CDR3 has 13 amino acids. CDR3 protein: CANLGPRSQPQHF. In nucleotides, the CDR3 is TGTGCCAATCTGGGCCCCCGTAGTCAGCCCCAGCATTTT.

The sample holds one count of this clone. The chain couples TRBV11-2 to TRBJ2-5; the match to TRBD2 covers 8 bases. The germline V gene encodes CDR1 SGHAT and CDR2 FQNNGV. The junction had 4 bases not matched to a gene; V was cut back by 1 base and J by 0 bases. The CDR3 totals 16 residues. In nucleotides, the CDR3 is TGTGCCAGCAGCTTAGGTAGCGGGACGTACCAAGAGACCCAGTACTTC. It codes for CASSLGSGTYQETQYF.

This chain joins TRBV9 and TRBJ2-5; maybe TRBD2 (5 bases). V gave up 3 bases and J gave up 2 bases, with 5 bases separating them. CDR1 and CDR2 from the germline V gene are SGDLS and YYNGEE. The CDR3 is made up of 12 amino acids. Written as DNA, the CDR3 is TGTGCCAGCAGCGGACTACAAGAGACCCAGTACTTC. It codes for CASSGLQETQYF.

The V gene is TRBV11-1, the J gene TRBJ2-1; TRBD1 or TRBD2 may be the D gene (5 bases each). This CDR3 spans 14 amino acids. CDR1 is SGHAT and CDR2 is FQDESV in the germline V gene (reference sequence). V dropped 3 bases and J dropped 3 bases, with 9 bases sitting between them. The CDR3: CASSFRDGYNEQFF. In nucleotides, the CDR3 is TGTGCCAGCAGCTTTAGGGACGGCTACAATGAGCAGTTCTTC.

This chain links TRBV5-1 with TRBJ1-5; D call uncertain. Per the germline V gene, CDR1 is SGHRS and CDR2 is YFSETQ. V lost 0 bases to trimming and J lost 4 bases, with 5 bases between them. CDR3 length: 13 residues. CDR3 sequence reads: CASSLAGNQPQHF. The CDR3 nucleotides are TGCGCCAGCAGCTTGGCCGGGAATCAGCCCCAGCATTTT.

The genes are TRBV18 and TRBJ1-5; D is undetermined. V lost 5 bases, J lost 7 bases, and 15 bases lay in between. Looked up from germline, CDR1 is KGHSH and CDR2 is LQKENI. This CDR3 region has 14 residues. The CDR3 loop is CASSDLSAEQPQHF. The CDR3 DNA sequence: TGTGCCAGCTCAGACCTTTCTGCGGAACAGCCCCAGCATTTT.

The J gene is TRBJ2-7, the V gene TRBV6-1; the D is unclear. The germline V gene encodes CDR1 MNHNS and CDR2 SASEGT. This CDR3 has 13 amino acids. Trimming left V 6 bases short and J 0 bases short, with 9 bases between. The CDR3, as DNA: TGTGCCAGCAGACCGGATGGCTCCTACGAGCAGTACGTC. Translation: CASRPDGSYEQYV.